The entry below gives a single T cell receptor (beta chain) sequence along with its context. What it binds is not known. This sample is part of a study of Ad26.COV2.S vaccination and SARS-CoV-2 variants. Looking at the study overall: Donor joined the COV1001 Ad26.COV2.S trial arm. Study conclusions and caveats: Quantification of TCR breadth and depth may have yielded underestimates of total T cell responses. Participants given vaccine showed non-spike TCR breadth similar to that of placebo recipients. After vaccination, reports described spike-specific CD8+ and CD4+ T cell responses as showing substantial breadth.

Using immunoSEQ multiplex PCR, the repertoire was profiled, and TCRdb retains in-frame clones only, with some absent. The table has 200,000 to 300,000 clones, around 90% seen once. As for treatment: roughly 19 received Ad26.COV2.S at low or high dose, single or two shots; about 5 received placebo; per-sample allocation not given. After the first vaccine or placebo injection, samples were drawn on day 63. Germline loops: CDR1 LNHDA, CDR2 SQIVND (reference sequence). This CDR3 comprises 18 residues. V was cut by 6 bases and J by 1 base, with 22 bases left in between. The clonotype originates from a person aged 18-65 years who received the Ad26.COV2.S COVID-19 vaccine or a placebo. Sample: peripheral blood, taken in a trial of Ad26.COV2.S vaccine versus placebo. The chain has TRBV19 and TRBJ2-4; weak D call: TRBD2 (6 bases). CDR3 loop: CASSPQFPMAGAKNIQYF. CDR3 DNA: TGTGCCAGTAGCCCCCAATTCCCCATGGCGGGGGCCAAAAACATTCAGTACTTC.